This TCR beta chain was sequenced during a study of PD-L1 blockade in urothelial cancer. Trimming cost V 2 bases and J 4 bases; bases outside gene matches: 5. Germline V gene data show CDR1 as WNHNN and CDR2 as SYGVQD (reference sequence). The CDR3 has 15 amino acids. The assay was immunoSEQ multiplex PCR, and TCRdb's table has in-frame clones only and misses some. The data show approximately 70,000 clones, around 83% seen once. Time point given: pretreatment peripheral blood. The TCR comes from a woman in her 70s with urothelial cancer. The genes are TRBV10-1 and TRBJ2-5, with TRBD1 matching 9 bases. Sequenced material: PBMCs, taken around atezolizumab (anti-PD-L1) treatment. CDR3 sequence (DNA): TGCGCCAGCAGTGAGCACGGGACAGGGCGAGAGACCCAGTACTTC. Protein product: CASSEHGTGRETQYF.